The 27 T cell receptor beta chains below were found in one sample sequenced in a study of monozygotic twins with cystic fibrosis (dated by TCRdb to 2020 to 2022). The library was obtained by the immunoSEQ multiplex PCR assay. TCRdb carries this immuneACCESS record with in-frame sequences only. Its versions omit some clonotypes, under half of them owing to an unresolved V gene in the studies checked, with the rest unexplained. This sample gives 30,000 to 45,000 clones in total; over 75% of them show up just once. The top ten hold 1.5% to 2% of the sample. The sample taken for sequencing was blood. The receptors stem from a girl aged 2-15 years with cystic fibrosis.

The gene calls are TRBV9 and TRBJ2-7; D gene unclear. The V end lost 0 bases, the J end lost 5 bases, and 18 bases lay between the germline ends. There are 16 residues in the CDR3. Germline V gene lookup returns CDR1 SGDLS and CDR2 YYNGEE. The CDR3 reads CASSVGVRASGHEQYF. DNA for the CDR3: TGTGCCAGCAGCGTAGGAGTTCGAGCGAGTGGGCACGAGCAGTACTTC. Full variable domain (rest looked up from reference TRBV9 and TRBJ2-7): DSGVTQTPKHLITATGQRVTLRCSPRSGDLSVYWYQQSLDQGLQFLIQYYNGEERAKGNILERFSAQQFPDLHSELNLSSLELGDSALYFCASSVGVRASGHEQYFGPGTRLTVT.

The chain combines TRBV9 with TRBJ2-3; 12 bases align to TRBD2. Trimming cost V 2 bases and J 3 bases; bases outside gene matches: 1. The CDR3 runs 15 residues. The germline V gene has CDR1 SGDLS and CDR2 YYNGEE. This chain's CDR3 is CASSVGTSGTDTQYF. The CDR3 region has the DNA TGTGCCAGCAGCGTCGGGACTAGCGGGACAGATACGCAGTATTTT.

This chain uses TRBV2 with TRBJ1-2, with 8 bases fitting TRBD1. The CDR3 is 14 residues long. Per the germline V gene, CDR1 is SNHLY and CDR2 is FYNNEI. Losses at the gene ends were 5 bases for V and 3 bases for J; bases not matched to a gene: 5. The chain's CDR3 is CASSKTTGDYGYTF. As DNA, the CDR3 is TGTGCCAGCAGTAAGACGACAGGGGACTATGGCTACACCTTC.

DNA of the CDR3: TGTGCCGGTGGGACAGGGGGCGAGCAGTACTTC. Translated: CAGGTGGEQYF. The chain is built from TRBV7-9 and TRBJ2-7; 11 bases align to TRBD1. V lost 11 bases, J lost 6 bases, and 3 bases stayed unmatched. This CDR3 is built from 11 residues. The germline CDR1 and CDR2 sequences are SEHNR and FQNEAQ (reference sequence).

The rearrangement uses TRBV7-6 and TRBJ2-3; 8 bases are shared with TRBD2. V lost 4 bases and J lost 6; bases outside the gene matches: 9. This CDR3 contains 15 residues. The germline V gene has CDR1 SGHVS and CDR2 FNYEAQ. The CDR3 nucleotides are TGTGCCAGCAGCTCGAGCGGGGGCACCCAGGATACGCAGTATTTT. Translation gives CASSSSGGTQDTQYF.

The chain couples TRBV7-9 to TRBJ2-7; no firm D call. The CDR3 spans 13 residues. The V gene's germline CDR1 is SEHNR and CDR2 FQNEAQ (reference sequence). V shed 1 base and J shed 5 bases, with 9 bases lying between them. The CDR3 DNA sequence: TGTGCCAGCAGCTTAGTAGGTGGCCACGAGCAGTACTTC. The encoded protein is CASSLVGGHEQYF.

This clone appeared a single time. V usage is TRBV25-1 and J usage is TRBJ1-5, with TRBD1 identical over 10 bases. Trimming took 4 bases from V and 2 from J; bases not matched to a gene: 11. Germline CDR1 reads MGHDK; CDR2 reads SYGVNS. The CDR3 runs 18 residues. The CDR3 DNA reads as TGTGCCAGCAGTGCCCCCGACAGGGGGCCAAGGGGCAATCAGCCCCAGCATTTT. Amino acids: CASSAPDRGPRGNQPQHF.

The chain links TRBV7-9 to TRBJ2-6, with D perhaps matching TRBD1 (6 bases). The V and J ends lost 5 bases and 1 base respectively, with 12 bases between them. Germline CDR1 SEHNR, CDR2 FQNEAQ (reference sequence). CDR3 length equals 16 residues. The CDR3 loop reads CASSLYQGSGANVLTF. As DNA, the CDR3 is TGTGCCAGCAGCCTATATCAGGGGTCTGGGGCCAACGTCCTGACTTTC.

This clone was seen only once. The chain combines TRBV7-9 with TRBJ2-3, with TRBD1 matching 7 bases. V lost 0 bases, J lost 5 bases, and 8 bases stayed unmatched. The CDR3 is 16 amino acids. The germline V gene encodes CDR1 SEHNR and CDR2 FQNEAQ (reference sequence). The CDR3 is CASSLAVGQFRDTQYF. The CDR3 coding sequence is TGTGCCAGCAGCTTAGCTGTGGGACAGTTCAGAGATACGCAGTATTTT.

The chain carries TRBV5-6 and TRBJ2-1; D ambiguous. The CDR3 loop spans 13 amino acids. Germline V lookup: CDR1 SGHDT, CDR2 YYEEEE. V lost 0 bases and J 3 bases, leaving 4 bases between the germline ends. The DNA of the CDR3 is TGTGCCAGCAGCTTGGGACTCTACAATGAGCAGTTCTTC. Translating gives CASSLGLYNEQFF.

The rearrangement links TRBV6-1 to TRBJ2-1; D is unclear. CDR1 and CDR2 from the germline V gene are MNHNS and SASEGT. This CDR3 contains 15 residues. V lost 0 bases to trimming and J lost 3 bases, with 9 bases between them. CDR3 nucleotides: TGTGCCAGCAGTGAAGCAGGGCCCTACTACAATGAGCAGTTCTTC. This translates into CASSEAGPYYNEQFF.

This clone was seen only once. The chain has TRBV2 and TRBJ2-1, with D possibly being TRBD2 (7 bases). Germline lookup yields CDR1 SNHLY and CDR2 FYNNEI. The V and J ends lost 8 bases and 2 bases respectively, with 13 bases between them. This CDR3 is built from 14 residues. CDR3 in amino acids: CASEGRGPYNEQFF. The CDR3 nucleotides are TGTGCCAGCGAGGGGCGGGGGCCCTACAATGAGCAGTTCTTC.

This chain uses TRBV2 with TRBJ2-7, with D hard to call. The germline gives CDR1 SNHLY, CDR2 FYNNEI. V lost 6 bases and J lost 2, with 11 bases in between. The CDR3 has 13 residues. The DNA for the CDR3 is TGTGCCAGCAGGGGGTTCGGTACCTACGAGCAGTACTTC. As protein: CASRGFGTYEQYF.

The chain couples TRBV6-5 to TRBJ2-7; 7 positions match TRBD2. This CDR3 has 13 residues. Trimming at V came to 8 bases and at J to 0 bases, leaving 4 bases not matched to a gene. The germline CDR1 and CDR2 sequences are MNHEY and SVGAGI. CDR3 DNA: TGTGCCAGCCAGCGGGGCCTCTCCTACGAGCAGTACTTC. It encodes CASQRGLSYEQYF.

The chain is built from TRBV5-6 and TRBJ1-1; 7 nucleotides match TRBD1. Trimming removed 1 base from V and 3 bases from J; junction bases left unmatched: 15. The CDR3 sequence is 18 residues long. CDR1 and CDR2 from the germline V gene are SGHDT and YYEEEE. The CDR3 DNA follows: TGTGCCAGCAGCTTGCCCGGGACAGCCTCCGGTGGACACACTGAAGCTTTCTTT. Its translation is CASSLPGTASGGHTEAFF.

The chain recombines TRBV29-1 with TRBJ2-1; 9 nucleotides line up with TRBD1. Trimming removed 5 bases from V and 3 bases from J; junction bases left unmatched: 2. Germline loops: CDR1 SQVTM, CDR2 ANQGSEA. The CDR3 contains 13 residues. The CDR3 spells CSVSTGGYNEQFF. Here the CDR3 DNA reads TGCAGCGTTTCGACAGGGGGCTACAATGAGCAGTTCTTC.

V is TRBV30 and J is TRBJ2-3; 10 positions match TRBD2. With V trimmed by 2 bases and J by 2 bases, 4 bases remained unmatched. In germline, CDR1 is GTSNPN, CDR2 SVGIG (reference sequence). CDR3 length: 15 amino acids. The CDR3 DNA sequence: TGTGCCTGGAGTCGCGGACTAGCGGACACAGATACGCAGTATTTT. Translation gives CAWSRGLADTDTQYF.

This clone has a handful of counts. The CDR3 DNA is TGTGCCTGGAGTGTACGGGAAAAACTGTTTTTT. This sequence encodes CAWSVREKLFF. The genes are TRBV30 and TRBJ1-4; D gene unclear. Between the trimmed V and J ends, which lost 0 bases and 8 bases, there was a span of 4 bases. Germline V gene sequence: CDR1 GTSNPN, CDR2 SVGIG (reference sequence). The CDR3 loop spans 11 amino acids. The entire variable domain, with the rest obtained from reference TRBV30 and TRBJ1-4, is as follows: SQTIHQWPATLVQPVGSPLSLECTVEGTSNPNLYWYRQAAGRGLQLLFYSVGIGQISSEVPQNLSASRPQDRQFILSSKKLLLSDSGFYLCAWSVREKLFFGSGTQLSVL.

The rearrangement uses TRBV9 and TRBJ1-1; D is unresolved. From germline, CDR1 is SGDLS and CDR2 YYNGEE. This CDR3 comprises 12 residues. V was cut by 4 bases and J by 3 bases, with 7 bases left in between. DNA of the CDR3: TGTGCCAGCAGCCCTCAGGACACTGAAGCTTTCTTT. Protein sequence: CASSPQDTEAFF.

The count of this clone is one. The genes are TRBV30 and TRBJ1-2; perhaps TRBD1 as D (5 bases). Germline loops: CDR1 GTSNPN, CDR2 SVGIG (reference sequence). Deletions cut 2 bases from V and 1 base from J, with 11 bases between. This CDR3 spans 14 amino acids. This chain's CDR3 is CAWSNGGINYGYTF. The CDR3, as DNA: TGTGCCTGGAGTAACGGGGGGATTAACTATGGCTACACCTTC.

This chain connects TRBV4-2 to TRBJ2-7; D is tentatively TRBD1 or TRBD2 (6 bases each). V was shortened by 1 base and J by 2 bases, with 15 bases between the two germline ends. Germline V gives CDR1 LGHNA, CDR2 YNFKEQ. The CDR3 spans 16 residues. The CDR3 DNA reads as TGTGCCAGCAGCCAAGTTGTTGATGGGGGGCCCTACGAGCAGTACTTC. It codes for CASSQVVDGGPYEQYF.

This chain joins TRBV14 and TRBJ2-7, with no clear D. Trimming stripped 0 bases from V and 7 bases from J, with 7 bases between. This CDR3 region has 12 residues. Germline CDR1 SGHDN, CDR2 FVKESK. This CDR3 reads CASSQEGTEQYF. CDR3 DNA: TGTGCCAGCAGCCAAGAAGGAACAGAGCAGTACTTC. Complete variable domain (other parts from reference TRBV14 and TRBJ2-7): EAGVTQFPSHSVIEKGQTVTLRCDPISGHDNLYWYRRVMGKEIKFLLHFVKESKQDESGMPNNRFLAERTGGTYSTLKVQPAELEDSGVYFCASSQEGTEQYFGPGTRLTVT.

V gene TRBV19 combines with J gene TRBJ2-5; D possibly corresponds to TRBD1 (7 bases). Germline-derived CDR1 and CDR2 are LNHDA and SQIVND (reference sequence). The CDR3 is 17 residues long. Trimming cost V 8 bases and J 2 bases, with 24 bases left between them. CDR3 coding DNA: TGTGCCAGTCAATTAAATGGGGCGCCAGGGGGGCAAGAGACCCAGTACTTC. Translating gives CASQLNGAPGGQETQYF. Drawing the rest from reference TRBV19 and TRBJ2-5, the complete variable domain is DGGITQSPKYLFRKEGQNVTLSCEQNLNHDAMYWYRQDPGQGLRLIYYSQIVNDFQKGDIAEGYSVSREKKESFPLTVTSAQKNPTAFYLCASQLNGAPGGQETQYFGPGTRLLVL.

The genes are TRBV30 and TRBJ1-5; a possible D gene is TRBD1 (6 bases). Trimming removed 3 bases at V and 5 bases at J, with 17 bases between. The CDR3 runs to 15 residues. The germline V gene encodes CDR1 GTSNPN and CDR2 SVGIG (reference sequence). The CDR3 DNA is TGTGCCTGGAGATCGTGGGGGGGCCGGGATCAGCCCCAGCATTTT. Residues: CAWRSWGGRDQPQHF.

The chain uses TRBV6-5 and TRBJ2-7; 10 bases align to TRBD1. CDR1 and CDR2 from the germline V gene are MNHEY and SVGAGI. The CDR3 sequence is 14 residues long. V dropped 4 bases and J dropped 0; count of bases not matched to a gene: 0. The CDR3 here is CASSWTGGSYEQYF. CDR3 DNA: TGTGCCAGCAGTTGGACAGGGGGCTCCTACGAGCAGTACTTC.

This chain links TRBV14 with TRBJ2-7; TRBD2 is a possible D gene (7 bases). Germline-derived CDR1 and CDR2 are SGHDN and FVKESK. There are 15 residues in the CDR3. V dropped 1 base and J dropped 1 base, with 11 bases sitting between them. DNA for the CDR3: TGTGCCAGCAGCCAAGGTAGGGGGGGATCCTACGAGCAGTACTTC. It yields the protein CASSQGRGGSYEQYF. The whole variable domain, remainder taken from reference TRBV14 and TRBJ2-7, is EAGVTQFPSHSVIEKGQTVTLRCDPISGHDNLYWYRRVMGKEIKFLLHFVKESKQDESGMPNNRFLAERTGGTYSTLKVQPAELEDSGVYFCASSQGRGGSYEQYFGPGTRLTVT.

This clone is a singleton in its sample. The sample has other DNA sequences that encode this CDR3 too. The chain carries TRBV30 and TRBJ1-5; a possible D gene is TRBD1 (5 bases). CDR1 and CDR2 from the germline V gene are GTSNPN and SVGIG (reference sequence). The CDR3 length is 13 residues. V was cut by 0 bases and J by 2 bases, with 5 bases left in between. Written as DNA, the CDR3 is TGTGCCTGGAGTGTACAGGGCAATCAGCCCCAGCATTTT. It encodes CAWSVQGNQPQHF.